One sample yielded the 10 T cell receptor beta chains listed below, sequenced in a study of T cell responses to AZD1222 COVID-19 vaccine. Data came from immunoSEQ multiplex PCR; TCRdb stores just in-frame clones and leaves some out. The sample contains over 150,000 clones, roughly 88% of which appear only once. The sequenced sample was peripheral blood, obtained 28 days after the second AZD1222 dose. Receptors were obtained from an adult who received the AZD1222 COVID-19 vaccine.

The gene calls are TRBV11-2 and TRBJ2-6; D unresolved. V lost 5 bases and J lost 2, with 10 bases in between. Per the germline V gene, CDR1 is SGHAT and CDR2 is FQNNGV. This CDR3 is built from 15 residues. Written as DNA, the CDR3 is TGTGCCAGCAGCCCCTACTCGACTGGGGCCAACGTCCTGACTTTC. Translated: CASSPYSTGANVLTF.

Comments on this clone: The DNA is left out, because the CDR3 cannot be placed on it with certainty; the CDR3 is given as TCRdb lists it. The V call is TRBV19, the J call TRBJ2-1. The germline V gene has CDR1 LNHDA and CDR2 SQIVND (reference sequence). The CDR3 spans 20 residues, counting both ends. This chain's CDR3 is CASSLLRDQTFGPGFNEQFF.

J is TRBJ1-2 and V is TRBV19, with D unclear. Between the trimmed V and J ends, which lost 11 bases and 4 bases, there was a span of 17 bases. Germline lookup yields CDR1 LNHDA and CDR2 SQIVND (reference sequence). This CDR3 has 13 amino acids. CDR3 residues: CAPLGSAGYGYTF. DNA for the CDR3: TGTGCCCCCTTAGGGTCGGCAGGCTATGGCTACACCTTC.

The chain joins TRBV20-1 to TRBJ2-1; D perhaps matches TRBD2 (7 bases). V gave up 3 bases and J gave up 5 bases, with 17 bases separating them. This CDR3 spans 15 amino acids. From germline, CDR1 is DFQATT and CDR2 SNEGSKA (reference sequence). In DNA form, the CDR3 reads TGCAGTGCTAGTCCGAGGGGGGGATTTAACAATGAGCAGTTCTTC. This encodes CSASPRGGFNNEQFF.

The chain recombines TRBV15 with TRBJ2-3, with unresolved D. The length of the CDR3 is 13 residues. Germline-derived CDR1 and CDR2 are LNHNV and YYDKDF (reference sequence). Trimming shortened V by 5 bases and J by 6 bases, and 12 bases separated the two germline ends. The CDR3 coding sequence is TGTGCCACCAGCGCCCTCAAGGGTGATACGCAGTATTTT. Its translation: CATSALKGDTQYF.

The chain carries TRBV7-3 and TRBJ2-5, with TRBD2 matching over 7 bases. This CDR3 has 14 residues. Germline-derived CDR1 and CDR2 are SGHTA and FQGTGA. The trim removed 2 bases at V and 3 bases at J, leaving 3 bases unmatched. In nucleotides, the CDR3 is TGTGCCAGCAGCTTAGCAGCGGGAAAAGAGACCCAGTACTTC. Translated: CASSLAAGKETQYF.

The chain uses TRBV4-1 and TRBJ1-1, with D perhaps matching TRBD1 (6 bases). V lost 0 bases, J lost 7 bases, and 15 bases lay in between. CDR1 is MGHRA, CDR2 YSYEKL, per germline. There are 15 residues in the CDR3. The DNA for the CDR3 is TGCGCCAGCAGCCAAGAAAGTAGGGGGGCCTTTGAAGCTTTCTTT. Its protein is CASSQESRGAFEAFF.

CDR3 sequence: CASSSRPSGGRETQYF. In nucleotides, the CDR3 is TGTGCCAGCAGTTCCCGTCCGAGCGGGGGACGGGAGACCCAGTACTTC. The chain combines TRBV6-2 or TRBV6-3 with TRBJ2-5; 8 nucleotides align to TRBD2. This CDR3 is built from 16 residues. The trim removed 4 bases at V and 5 bases at J, leaving 12 bases unmatched. The V gene's germline CDR1 is MNHEY and CDR2 SVGEGT.

This sequence joins TRBV7-6 and TRBJ2-1; possibly TRBD2 for D (7 bases). Deletions cut 5 bases from V and 0 bases from J, with 14 bases between. The CDR3 has 16 amino acids. Germline V gene data show CDR1 as SGHVS and CDR2 as FNYEAQ. Here the CDR3 reads CASSPGGGASYNEQFF. The CDR3 DNA sequence: TGTGCCAGCAGCCCCGGTGGGGGGGCCTCCTACAATGAGCAGTTCTTC.

V is TRBV18 and J is TRBJ2-3; TRBD2 is a possible D gene (5 bases). The CDR3 length is 16 residues. CDR1 KGHSH and CDR2 LQKENI come from the germline V gene. The ends were cut back, 0 bases at V and 4 bases at J, with 14 bases in the middle. The CDR3 nucleotides are TGTGCCAGCTCACCACCCGGGATTCCTCAAGCAGATACGCAGTATTTT. Its translation is CASSPPGIPQADTQYF.